This T cell receptor (beta chain) originates from a study of beta chain features in type 1 diabetes (dated by TCRdb to the late 2010s). Notes on the research overall: Patients and healthy donors did not differ in mean age, gender distribution, total cell number or subset yield. The study compared TCRB repertoires of sorted circulating CD4+ T cell subsets between recently diagnosed type 1 diabetes patients and matched healthy donors. A total of roughly 100 million sorted cells were examined across all samples, and the number of cells per subset was strongly correlated with RNA yield. Regulatory and stem cell-like memory subsets were isolated from only 8 patients and roughly eight healthy donors, whereas naive and central memory subsets came from all 28 donors. The investigation overall reported the following: Only small numbers of individuals were included in the HLA sub-analyses, which left unresolved whether HLA type had any influence on TCRB rearrangement. Naive, central memory and regulatory TCRB repertoires appeared more similar among patients than among healthy donors. Fewer insertions and more nucleotide deletions at VDJ recombination sites were observed in patients with type 1 diabetes, implying thymic rearrangement abnormalities. Type 1 diabetes patients showed a moderate but significant shortening of TCRB CDR3 length in all four CD4+ subsets. Because cDNA was sequenced instead of genomic DNA, highly expressing activated cells could be over-represented, though the groups showed no difference in activation or CD3 levels. PCR might favor shorter templates, but patient and control samples were amplified and corrected together, so any skew would affect both groups equally.

All of the isolated RNA was reverse transcribed with the High Capacity cDNA Reverse Transcription Kit, so expressed TCRB transcripts were sequenced. Deep immunoSEQ sequencing was performed on naive, central memory and regulatory T cell samples, with an average of roughly 3.3 million total reads per sample. After sorted cells were lysed in RLT buffer, RNA was extracted with DNase-treated RNeasy Micro or Mini kits, with the choice depending on cell number. To prevent cross-contamination, every cell subset was processed on its own, while patient and healthy donor samples were processed together. TCRB sequences were amplified from cDNA with the immunoSEQ multiplex PCR, producing 87-bp fragments spanning the CDR3 region. Sequencing of the amplicons was performed on the Illumina HiSeq platform. Regarding the original processing steps: PCR bias was computationally corrected using synthetic template baselines, reads within Hamming distance 2 were collapsed, and singletons that could not be merged were discarded. Reads were aligned against IMGT to assign V, D and J genes, CDR3 length and insertions or deletions at six rearrangement sites. Clonotype counts were normalized to sorted cell number within each subset before computing true diversity and Gini coefficients with the tcR R package. The overlap coefficient, calculated on TCRB nucleotide sequences, was used to measure repertoire sharing. Out-of-frame TCRB sequences from naive cells were analyzed to stand in for the pre-selection repertoire. Not all clones reach the TCRdb copy of this immuneACCESS table, which keeps in-frame sequences only. Checked studies attribute under half of the gap to unresolved V genes and leave the rest unexplained. V, J and clone size were drawn from that table, and D and trimming were deduced from the DNA. The sample table records hundreds of thousands of clones; over 65% of these occur just once. About 0.05% of the sample lies in the top ten.

Each donor gave one peripheral blood draw, approximately 110 mL on average, collected into heparinised tubes. A BD FACSAria II was used to sort naive, central memory, regulatory and stem cell-like memory CD4+ T cells with a panel that included CD45RO, CCR7, CD25, CD127, CD95 and CD27. Purity was above 98% for every sorted population. PBMCs were isolated immediately by Lymphoprep density gradient centrifugation and stained directly without culture. To minimize batch effects, samples were stained and sorted in pairs, one healthy donor with one patient per experiment. In the case of this clone: Its antigen is unknown. The input lacks base qualities; no much larger clone sits a single base away.

CDR1 SGHAT and CDR2 FQNNGV are derived from the germline V gene. The CDR3 runs 12 amino acids, cysteine and phenylalanine included. Of the read, only the CDR3 DNA is kept; its 36 bases are in frame from base 1. V lost 5 bases and J lost 9 bases; the stretch between them is 14 bases long. This clonotype originated in a man aged 25-40 years in good health. The chain was built from TRBV11-2 and TRBJ2-7; no D segment can be confidently identified. Sequencing was performed on naive CD4+ T cells from blood. The cell subset or site tag for this specimen amounts to: true naive CD4+ T cells. The DNA sequence is as follows: TGTGCCAGCAGCCCCTCCAGGTTAGGGCAGTACTTC. The resulting protein is CASSPSRLGQYF.